One sample yielded the 14 T cell receptor beta chains listed below, sequenced in a study of read filtering for tumor transcriptome and immune sequencing. This library used roughly 400 ng RNA and molecular barcoded adaptors spanning alpha/delta and beta/gamma chains. MiXCR was run by TCRdb on the reads, yielding one entry per CDR3 protein. The sample records roughly 130,000 distinct CDR3 sequences, under 15% being singletons. Specimen: a population of CD138-negative cells sorted from bone marrow. The receptors derive from a donor aged 40 or older with multiple myeloma.

This clonotype appeared many times. The chain recombines TRBV12-3 or TRBV12-4 with TRBJ1-1; D gene ambiguous. Trimming cost V 6 bases and J 7 bases, with 12 bases left between them. There are 12 residues in the CDR3. CDR3 in DNA: TGTGCCAGCAGCCCAACCGGCCATGAAGCTTTCTTT. Its translation is CASSPTGHEAFF.

This clonotype was seen ten or more times. The genes are TRBV24-1 and TRBJ1-5; 10 nucleotides line up with TRBD1. V was clipped by 7 bases and J by 2 bases; unmatched bases: 10. CDR3 length: 17 amino acids. CDR1 and CDR2 from the germline V gene are KGHDR and SFDVKD. This CDR3 is CATRSRDRGRRNQPQHF. CDR3 nucleotide sequence: TGTGCCACCAGGTCCCGGGACAGGGGCCGACGCAATCAGCCCCAGCATTTT.

This rearrangement joins TRBV3-1 to TRBJ2-7, with D possibly matching TRBD2 (7 bases). The CDR3 consists of 15 residues. The germline gives CDR1 LGHDT, CDR2 YNNKEL (reference sequence). V lost 4 bases, J lost 2 bases, and 15 bases lay in between. CDR3 in amino acids: CASSPKGGDTYEQYF. CDR3 nucleotides: TGTGCCAGCAGCCCCAAGGGGGGGGACACCTACGAGCAGTACTTC.

Ten or more counts support this clonotype. The V and J genes are TRBV5-1 and TRBJ1-4; D not certain. The length of the CDR3 is 14 residues. CDR1 is SGHRS and CDR2 is YFSETQ in the germline V gene. V lost 0 bases, J lost 0 bases, and 3 bases lay in between. The CDR3 spells CASSLEATNEKLFF. The CDR3 DNA sequence: TGCGCCAGCAGCTTGGAAGCAACTAATGAAAAACTGTTTTTT.

This clonotype turned up a few times. A read error may explain this, as a much larger clone is one base away. This chain's CDR3 is CSARPRGTGTGELSF. The CDR3 nucleotides read TGCAGTGCTAGACCCAGGGGTACGGGAACCGGGGAGCTGTCTTTT. The V gene is TRBV20-1, the J gene TRBJ2-2, with a possible D match to TRBD1 (6 bases). The germline gives CDR1 DFQATT, CDR2 SNEGSKA (reference sequence). This CDR3 comprises 15 residues.

This clonotype was recorded a few times. No conserved phenylalanine or tryptophan is present at the end of the CDR3, so a read error is the likely explanation. The chain uses TRBV6-5 and TRBJ1-1; no reliable D call. The CDR3 contains 16 residues. Germline V CDR1 and CDR2: MNHEY, SVGAGI. V was pared by 0 bases and J by 9 bases, with 20 bases between. This chain's CDR3 is CASSYSSIGSKFKAFL. The CDR3 coding sequence is TGTGCCAGCAGTTACTCGAGTATCGGGTCCAAATTCAAAGCTTTCCTT.

This clonotype appeared many times. The chain combines TRBV7-8 with TRBJ2-4; D possibly corresponds to TRBD2 (6 bases). V shed 5 bases and J shed 6 bases, with 14 bases lying between them. Per germline, CDR1 SGHVS and CDR2 FQNEAQ. CDR3 length equals 14 residues. As DNA, the CDR3 is TGTGCCAGCAGCCCGGAGGGTTTCGGAAACATTCAGTACTTC. It encodes CASSPEGFGNIQYF.

This clonotype was detected ten times or more. The V and J genes are TRBV20-1 and TRBJ2-5; D is ambiguous. The length of the CDR3 is 13 residues. V lost 3 bases, J lost 2 bases, and 10 bases lay in between. The germline V gene encodes CDR1 DFQATT and CDR2 SNEGSKA (reference sequence). The CDR3 is CSASLLAQETQYF. CDR3 nucleotides: TGCAGTGCTAGCCTACTTGCGCAAGAGACCCAGTACTTC.

The sample holds many counts of this clonotype. The rearrangement links TRBV20-1 to TRBJ1-1; D is undetermined. The germline V gene encodes CDR1 DFQATT and CDR2 SNEGSKA (reference sequence). Between the trimmed V and J ends, which lost 0 bases and 1 base, there was a span of 9 bases. The CDR3 consists of 14 residues. CDR3 in DNA: TGCAGTGCTAGAGATACGGCGAGGAACACTGAAGCTTTCTTT. This codes for CSARDTARNTEAFF.

This clonotype came up many times. This CDR3 reads CASSSLGLAAYEQYF. The DNA of the CDR3 is TGTGCCAGCAGTTCTTTGGGACTAGCGGCTTACGAGCAGTACTTC. The chain carries TRBV28 and TRBJ2-7; TRBD2 matches 11 bases. This CDR3 has 15 amino acids. The germline gives CDR1 MDHEN, CDR2 SYDVKM. With V trimmed by 4 bases and J by 4 bases, 6 bases remained unmatched.

This clonotype was counted ten times or more. CDR3 sequence (DNA): TGTGCCAGCAGCGCCCGGGTTGAAGCTTTCTTT. This gives the protein CASSARVEAFF. The chain joins TRBV7-9 to TRBJ1-1; no firm D call. The CDR3 is 11 amino acids. Per the germline V gene, CDR1 is SEHNR and CDR2 is FQNEAQ (reference sequence). Trimming stripped 5 bases from V and 7 bases from J, with 8 bases between.

Comments on this clonotype: It may be a read error: a sequence one base away is much more abundant. This chain joins TRBV12-3 or TRBV12-4 and TRBJ2-5; perhaps D is TRBD1 or TRBD2 (5 bases each). CDR3 length: 14 amino acids. The CDR3 DNA is TGTGCCAACAGTGCCGGGGTGACAGAAGAGACCCAGTACTTC. Translation gives CANSAGVTEETQYF.

This clonotype was found a few times. The chain combines TRBV5-1 with TRBJ2-6; D gene ambiguous. Between the trimmed V and J ends, which lost 0 bases and 1 base, there was a span of 11 bases. Germline V gives CDR1 SGHRS, CDR2 YFSETQ. This CDR3 contains 17 residues. The CDR3 region is CASSLALMGSGANVLTF. The CDR3 nucleotides read TGCGCCAGCAGCTTGGCGTTAATGGGATCTGGGGCCAACGTCCTGACTTTC. Full variable domain (missing parts from reference TRBV5-1 and TRBJ2-6): KAGVTQTPRYLIKTRGQQVTLSCSPISGHRSVSWYQQTPGQGLQFLFEYFSETQRNKGNFPGRFSGRQFSNSRSEMNVSTLELGDSALYLCASSLALMGSGANVLTFGAGSRLTVL.

This clonotype has at least ten counts. This sequence joins TRBV27 and TRBJ2-3; 9 bases align to TRBD2. J lost 3 bases, V lost 3 bases, and 4 bases had no gene match. There are 15 residues in the CDR3. CDR1 is MNHEY, CDR2 SMNVEV, per germline (reference sequence). The CDR3 region has the DNA TGTGCCAGCAGTTTTATTAGCGGGGGTACAGATACGCAGTATTTT. It codes for CASSFISGGTDTQYF.